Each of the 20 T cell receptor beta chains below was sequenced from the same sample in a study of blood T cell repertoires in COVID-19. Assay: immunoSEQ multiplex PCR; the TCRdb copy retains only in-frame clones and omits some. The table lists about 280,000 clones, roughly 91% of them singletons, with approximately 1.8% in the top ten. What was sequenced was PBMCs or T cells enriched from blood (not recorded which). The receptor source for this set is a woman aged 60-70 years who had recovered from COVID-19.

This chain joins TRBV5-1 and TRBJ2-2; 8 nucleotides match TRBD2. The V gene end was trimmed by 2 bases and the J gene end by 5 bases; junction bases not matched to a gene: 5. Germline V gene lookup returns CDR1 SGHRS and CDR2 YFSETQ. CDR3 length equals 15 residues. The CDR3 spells CASSFGQRGTGELFF. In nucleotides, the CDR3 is TGCGCCAGCAGCTTTGGCCAGCGGGGGACCGGGGAGCTGTTTTTT.

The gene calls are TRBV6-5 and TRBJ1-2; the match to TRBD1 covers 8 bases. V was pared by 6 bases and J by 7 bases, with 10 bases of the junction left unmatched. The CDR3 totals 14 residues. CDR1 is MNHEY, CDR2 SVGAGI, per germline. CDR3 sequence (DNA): TGTGCCAGCAGCCCGGACAGGGCTTTTTCTGGCTACACCTTC. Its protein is CASSPDRAFSGYTF.

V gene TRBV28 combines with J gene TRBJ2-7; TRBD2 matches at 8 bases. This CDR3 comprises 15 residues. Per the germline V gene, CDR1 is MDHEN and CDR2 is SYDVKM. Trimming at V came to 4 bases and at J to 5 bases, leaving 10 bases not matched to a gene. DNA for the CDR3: TGTGCCAGCAGTTATCTGGGACTAGTATCCCACGAGCAGTACTTC. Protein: CASSYLGLVSHEQYF. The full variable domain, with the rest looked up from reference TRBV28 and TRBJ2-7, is DVKVTQSSRYLVKRTGEKVFLECVQDMDHENMFWYRQDPGLGLRLIYFSYDVKMKEKGDIPEGYSVSREKKERFSLILESASTNQTSMYLCASSYLGLVSHEQYFGPGTRLTVT.

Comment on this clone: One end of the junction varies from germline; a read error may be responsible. The CDR3 coding sequence is TGCAGTGCTCCGGCAGGGGCCCAAGCCTTC. This gives the protein CSAPAGAQAF. This chain links TRBV20-1 with TRBJ1-2; a possible D gene is TRBD1 (6 bases). CDR3 length: 10 residues. The germline V gene has CDR1 DFQATT and CDR2 SNEGSKA (reference sequence).

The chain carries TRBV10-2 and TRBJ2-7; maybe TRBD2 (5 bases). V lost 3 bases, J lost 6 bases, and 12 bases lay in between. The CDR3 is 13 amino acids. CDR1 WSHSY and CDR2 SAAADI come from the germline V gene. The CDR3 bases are TGCGCCAGCAGTGAAGGACTTGACTCCGAGCAGTACTTC. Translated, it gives CASSEGLDSEQYF.

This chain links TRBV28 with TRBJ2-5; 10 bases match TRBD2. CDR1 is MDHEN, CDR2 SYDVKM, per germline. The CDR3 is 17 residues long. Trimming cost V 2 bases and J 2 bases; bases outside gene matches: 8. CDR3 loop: CASSLDASGGAQETQYF. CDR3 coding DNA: TGTGCCAGCAGTTTAGACGCTAGCGGGGGAGCTCAAGAGACCCAGTACTTC.

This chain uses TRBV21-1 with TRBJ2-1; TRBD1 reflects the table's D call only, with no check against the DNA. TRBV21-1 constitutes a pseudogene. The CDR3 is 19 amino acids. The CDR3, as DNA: TGTGCCAGCAGCAAAGCGATAGGGGACAGGGAAGTAGACTACAATGAGCAGTTCTTC. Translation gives CASSKAIGDREVDYNEQFF.

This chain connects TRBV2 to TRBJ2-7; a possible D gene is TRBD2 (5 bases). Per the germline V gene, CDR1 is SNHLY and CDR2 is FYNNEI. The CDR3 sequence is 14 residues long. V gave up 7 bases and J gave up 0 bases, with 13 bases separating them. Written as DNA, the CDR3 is TGTGCCAGCACGGGGTACCCCTTCTCCTACGAGCAGTACTTC. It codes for CASTGYPFSYEQYF.

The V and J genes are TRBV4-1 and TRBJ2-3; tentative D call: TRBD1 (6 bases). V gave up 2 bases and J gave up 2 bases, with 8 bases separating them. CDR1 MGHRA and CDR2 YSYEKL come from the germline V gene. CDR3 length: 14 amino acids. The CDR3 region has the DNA TGCGCCAGCAGCCAACGGACAGCCACAGATACGCAGTATTTT. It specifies CASSQRTATDTQYF.

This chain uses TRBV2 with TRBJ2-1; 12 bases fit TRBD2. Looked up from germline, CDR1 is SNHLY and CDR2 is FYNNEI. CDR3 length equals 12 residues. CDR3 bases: TGTGCAGTACTAGCGGGAGGCAATGAGCAGTTCTTC. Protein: CAVLAGGNEQFF.

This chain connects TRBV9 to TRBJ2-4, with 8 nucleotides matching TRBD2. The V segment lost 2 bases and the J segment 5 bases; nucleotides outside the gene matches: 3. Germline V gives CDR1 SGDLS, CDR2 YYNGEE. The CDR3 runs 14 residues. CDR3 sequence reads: CASSVGLGENIQYF. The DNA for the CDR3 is TGTGCCAGCAGCGTGGGACTAGGGGAAAACATTCAGTACTTC.

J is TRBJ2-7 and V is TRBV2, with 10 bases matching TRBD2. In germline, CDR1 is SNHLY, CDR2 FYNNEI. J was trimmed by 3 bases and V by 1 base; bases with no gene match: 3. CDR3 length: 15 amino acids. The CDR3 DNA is TGTGCCAGCAGTGAAGGGAGCGGGAGGGGCTACGAGCAGTACTTC. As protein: CASSEGSGRGYEQYF.

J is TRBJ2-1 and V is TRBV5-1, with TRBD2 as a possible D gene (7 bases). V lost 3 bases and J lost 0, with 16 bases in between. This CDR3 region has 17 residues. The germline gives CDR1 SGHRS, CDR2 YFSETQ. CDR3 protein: CASSSRGGAVSYNEQFF. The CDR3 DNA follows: TGCGCCAGCAGCTCTAGGGGGGGAGCGGTCTCCTACAATGAGCAGTTCTTC.

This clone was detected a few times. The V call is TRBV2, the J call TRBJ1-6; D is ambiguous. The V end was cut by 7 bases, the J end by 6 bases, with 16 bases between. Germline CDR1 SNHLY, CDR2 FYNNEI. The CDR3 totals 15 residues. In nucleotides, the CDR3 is TGTGCCAGCAAAGATGGGGAGTTCGTTAATTCACCCCTCCACTTT. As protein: CASKDGEFVNSPLHF.

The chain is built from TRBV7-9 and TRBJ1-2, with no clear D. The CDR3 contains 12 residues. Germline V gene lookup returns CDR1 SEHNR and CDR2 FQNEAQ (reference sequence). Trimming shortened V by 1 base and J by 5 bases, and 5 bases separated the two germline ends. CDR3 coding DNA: TGTGCCAGCAGCTTAGACCGGTATGGCTACACCTTC. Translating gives CASSLDRYGYTF.

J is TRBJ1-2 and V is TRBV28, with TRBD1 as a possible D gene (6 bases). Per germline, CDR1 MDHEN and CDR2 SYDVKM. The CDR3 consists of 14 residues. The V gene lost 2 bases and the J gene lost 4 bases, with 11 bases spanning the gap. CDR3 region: CASSLPQQGYGYTF. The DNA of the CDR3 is TGTGCCAGCAGTTTACCCCAACAGGGCTATGGCTACACCTTC.

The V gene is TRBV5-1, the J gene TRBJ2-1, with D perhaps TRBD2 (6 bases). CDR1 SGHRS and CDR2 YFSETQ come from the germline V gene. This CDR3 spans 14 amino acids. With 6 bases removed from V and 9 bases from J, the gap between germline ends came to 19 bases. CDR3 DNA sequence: TGCGCCAGCACCGAGACCATGGCGGGACGTGAGCAGTTCTTC. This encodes CASTETMAGREQFF. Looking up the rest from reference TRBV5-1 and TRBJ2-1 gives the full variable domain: KAGVTQTPRYLIKTRGQQVTLSCSPISGHRSVSWYQQTPGQGLQFLFEYFSETQRNKGNFPGRFSGRQFSNSRSEMNVSTLELGDSALYLCASTETMAGREQFFGPGTRLTVL.

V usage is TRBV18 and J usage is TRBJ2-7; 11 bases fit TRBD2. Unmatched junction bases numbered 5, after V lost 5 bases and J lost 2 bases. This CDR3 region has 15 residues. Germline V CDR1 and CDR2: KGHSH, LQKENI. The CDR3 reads CASSTGTSGTYEQYF. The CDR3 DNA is TGTGCCAGCTCAACCGGGACTAGCGGAACCTACGAGCAGTACTTC.

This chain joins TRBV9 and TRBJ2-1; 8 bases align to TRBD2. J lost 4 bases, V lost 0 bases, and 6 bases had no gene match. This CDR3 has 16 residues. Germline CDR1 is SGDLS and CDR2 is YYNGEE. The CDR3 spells CASSVGTSPIYNEQFF. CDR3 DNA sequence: TGTGCCAGCAGCGTAGGGACTAGCCCCATATACAATGAGCAGTTCTTC.

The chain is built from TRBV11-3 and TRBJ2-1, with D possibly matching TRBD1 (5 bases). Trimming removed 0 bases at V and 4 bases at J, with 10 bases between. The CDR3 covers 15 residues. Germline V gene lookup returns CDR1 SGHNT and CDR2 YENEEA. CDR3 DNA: TGTGCCAGCAGCTTAGACCCCCAGGGTTACAATGAGCAGTTCTTC. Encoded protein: CASSLDPQGYNEQFF.